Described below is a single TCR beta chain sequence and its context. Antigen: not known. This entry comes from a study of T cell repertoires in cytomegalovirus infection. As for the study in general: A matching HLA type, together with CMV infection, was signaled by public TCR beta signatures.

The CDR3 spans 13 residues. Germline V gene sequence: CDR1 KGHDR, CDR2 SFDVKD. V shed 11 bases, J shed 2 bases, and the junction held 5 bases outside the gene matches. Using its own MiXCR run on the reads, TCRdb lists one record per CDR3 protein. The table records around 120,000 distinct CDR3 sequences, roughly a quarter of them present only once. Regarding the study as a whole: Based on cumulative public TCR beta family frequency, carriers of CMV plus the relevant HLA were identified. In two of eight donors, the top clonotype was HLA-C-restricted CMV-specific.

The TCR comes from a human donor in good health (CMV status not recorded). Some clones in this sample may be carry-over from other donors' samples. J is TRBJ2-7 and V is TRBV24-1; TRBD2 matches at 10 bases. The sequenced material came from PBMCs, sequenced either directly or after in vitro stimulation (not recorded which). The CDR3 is CAIWTSGPYEQYF. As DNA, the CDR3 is TGTGCCATTTGGACTAGCGGTCCCTACGAGCAGTACTTC.